The sequence of this TCR beta chain was determined in a study of tumor-infiltrating lymphocytes in primary liver carcinoma. Study-level background: Patients were both men and women, whose ages ran from 30 to 69 years. Samples yielded about 3.5 to 7.5 million productive TCRbeta reads, similar across tissue types.

In the case of this clonotype: Its specificity is not known.

Losses at the gene ends were 6 bases for V and 4 bases for J; bases not matched to a gene: 11. The CDR3 sequence is 16 residues long. Study results and caveats: The bulk unsorted samples meant that CD4+ and CD8+ repertoires went uncompared. Tumor samples exhibited a significantly greater top-250-clone fraction than blood samples (p = 0.039).

The authors made TCR beta cDNA from around 500 ng total RNA with a constant-region primer. Investigators got TCR beta libraries out of three nested multiplex PCR rounds, done with slightly modified ARM-PCR. Running 10 cycles apiece, the first two PCR rounds relied on TRBV1-TRBV30 forward primers together with a C-beta reverse primer. TCRdb recomputed calls from the multiplex PCR reads with MiXCR, one row per CDR3 protein. The sample lists approximately 330,000 distinct CDR3 sequences, 65% occurring once. Blood RNA was derived from unsorted whole blood, and germline DNA was extracted too. The receptor was isolated from a man aged 35 to 55 with primary liver carcinoma and hepatitis B virus infection. The chain recombines TRBV12-3 or TRBV12-4 with TRBJ1-3; 8 bases fit TRBD1. Material for sequencing was peripheral blood. CDR3 loop: CASRPSRQGSGNTIYF. CDR3 sequence (DNA): TGTGCCAGCAGACCCTCTAGACAGGGGAGCGGAAACACCATATATTTT.